Below are 20 T cell receptor beta chains sequenced from a single sample in a study of stem cell transplantation in POMP-related autoinflammatory disease. Sequencing was performed with immunoSEQ multiplex PCR; in TCRdb, only in-frame clones are kept and a portion is missing. The sample has some 68,000 clones, approximately 91% seen once. This sample comprised CD4+ T cells from PBMCs, obtained after stem cell transplantation. These receptors originate from a human patient with POMP-related autoinflammation and immune dysregulation (PRAID). Some T cells may be supplied by the graft donor.

V usage is TRBV28 and J usage is TRBJ1-5; TRBD1 is a possible D gene (5 bases). V lost 8 bases and J 6 bases, leaving 20 bases between the germline ends. The CDR3 sequence is 15 residues long. Germline V gene lookup returns CDR1 MDHEN and CDR2 SYDVKM. The CDR3 loop reads CASPPQGGISQPQHF. In DNA form, the CDR3 reads TGTGCCAGCCCCCCTCAGGGCGGTATATCTCAGCCCCAGCATTTT.

This chain connects TRBV13 to TRBJ1-6, with D perhaps TRBD1 (6 bases). Germline V gene sequence: CDR1 PRHDT, CDR2 FYEKMQ (reference sequence). This CDR3 spans 16 amino acids. V lost 2 bases, J lost 9 bases, and 17 bases lay in between. The CDR3 DNA reads as TGTGCCAGCAGCTTACTCACGGACAGCCGGTTTTCACCCCTCCACTTT. Amino acid sequence: CASSLLTDSRFSPLHF.

This clone turned up a few times. The chain uses TRBV2 and TRBJ2-7, with D unclear. V was trimmed by 7 bases and J by 3 bases, leaving 13 bases between them. Germline V CDR1 and CDR2: SNHLY, FYNNEI. The CDR3 is made up of 13 amino acids. Here the CDR3 reads CASKSFPDYEQYV. The CDR3, as DNA: TGTGCCAGCAAGTCATTTCCCGACTACGAGCAGTACGTC.

In nucleotides, the CDR3 is TGTGCCAGCAGCTTGGGGGCGGGAGGCACAGATACGCAGTATTTT. Residues: CASSLGAGGTDTQYF. V and J are TRBV5-6 and TRBJ2-3, with TRBD2 matching over 7 bases. Trimming removed 0 bases from V and 1 base from J; junction bases left unmatched: 2. The CDR3 extends over 15 amino acids. Germline CDR1 is SGHDT and CDR2 is YYEEEE.

CDR3 in amino acids: CASKGTRANEQFF. CDR3 in DNA: TGTGCCAGTAAGGGGACTCGCGCCAATGAGCAGTTCTTC. V is TRBV19 and J is TRBJ2-1, with D possibly TRBD2 on 6 matching bases. The germline CDR1 and CDR2 sequences are LNHDA and SQIVND (reference sequence). Trimming shortened V by 7 bases and J by 6 bases, and 13 bases separated the two germline ends. This CDR3 spans 13 amino acids.

This rearrangement joins TRBV6-4 to TRBJ1-1, with a weak D call TRBD1 (5 bases). Germline CDR1 reads MRHNA; CDR2 reads SNTAGT. This CDR3 region has 14 residues. Deletions cut 2 bases from V and 9 bases from J, with 16 bases between. CDR3 DNA sequence: TGTGCCAGCAGTGACGGGGGGACGGTTACAAAAGCTTTCTTT. This sequence encodes CASSDGGTVTKAFF.

J is TRBJ2-5 and V is TRBV28; no reliable D call. The ends were cut back, 4 bases at V and 1 base at J, with 7 bases in the middle. This CDR3 is built from 13 residues. Looked up from germline, CDR1 is MDHEN and CDR2 is SYDVKM. CDR3 sequence: CASSSPPQETQYF. The CDR3 region has the DNA TGTGCCAGCAGTTCCCCTCCCCAAGAGACCCAGTACTTC. Looking up the rest from reference TRBV28 and TRBJ2-5 gives the full variable domain: DVKVTQSSRYLVKRTGEKVFLECVQDMDHENMFWYRQDPGLGLRLIYFSYDVKMKEKGDIPEGYSVSREKKERFSLILESASTNQTSMYLCASSSPPQETQYFGPGTRLLVL.

This clone has only one observation. The chain combines TRBV5-1 with TRBJ2-7; TRBD1 matches 7 bases. Germline values: CDR1 SGHRS, CDR2 YFSETQ. Trimming took 3 bases from V and 2 from J; bases not matched to a gene: 5. The CDR3 is 14 amino acids. CDR3 bases: TGCGCCAGCAGCTCACGGGACAGAGCCTACGAGCAGTACTTC. This gives the protein CASSSRDRAYEQYF.

The chain carries TRBV10-3 and TRBJ1-4; a weak D match, TRBD1 (5 bases). V lost 3 bases, J lost 4 bases, and 15 bases lay in between. Germline V gene data show CDR1 as ENHRY and CDR2 as SYGVKD. The CDR3 runs to 16 residues. CDR3 nucleotides: TGTGCCATCAGTGACCCACTTAGAGGGGTTAATGAAAAACTGTTTTTT. It codes for CAISDPLRGVNEKLFF.

This clone has only one observation. V gene TRBV28 combines with J gene TRBJ2-1, with D tentatively TRBD2 (5 bases). Germline CDR1 is MDHEN and CDR2 is SYDVKM. V was clipped by 3 bases and J by 6 bases, with 15 bases between them. This CDR3 comprises 15 residues. Written as DNA, the CDR3 is TGTGCCAGCAGTTTGGAAAGCGGTAAGCTCAATGAGCAGTTCTTC. As protein: CASSLESGKLNEQFF.

The chain links TRBV30 to TRBJ1-2; 7 bases are shared with TRBD1. The J segment lost 1 base and the V segment lost 8 bases, leaving 22 bases of the junction unmatched. Per germline, CDR1 GTSNPN and CDR2 SVGIG (reference sequence). CDR3 length: 18 residues. For the CDR3, the DNA is TGTGCCCGCAGGGGGATCGGCGGACCGTCCAGTCTTAACTATGGCTACACCTTC. This gives the protein CARRGIGGPSSLNYGYTF. Looking up the rest from reference TRBV30 and TRBJ1-2 gives the full variable domain: SQTIHQWPATLVQPVGSPLSLECTVEGTSNPNLYWYRQAAGRGLQLLFYSVGIGQISSEVPQNLSASRPQDRQFILSSKKLLLSDSGFYLCARRGIGGPSSLNYGYTFGSGTRLTVV.

The chain combines TRBV7-6 with TRBJ2-1, with 10 bases that match TRBD1. Germline V gives CDR1 SGHVS, CDR2 FNYEAQ. The CDR3 covers 18 residues. Unmatched junction bases numbered 14, after V lost 5 bases and J lost 4 bases. The chain's CDR3 is CASSPYRQGATLYNEQFF. The CDR3 DNA reads as TGTGCCAGCAGCCCTTATAGACAGGGGGCAACGCTATACAATGAGCAGTTCTTC.

This clone appeared a few times. The rearrangement links TRBV18 to TRBJ2-3; no firm D call. The CDR3 is 17 amino acids. CDR1 KGHSH and CDR2 LQKENI come from the germline V gene. Between the trimmed V and J ends, which lost 2 bases and 4 bases, there was a span of 19 bases. CDR3 sequence reads: CASSPYVEQHGPDTQYF. The CDR3 nucleotides read TGTGCCAGCTCACCATACGTGGAGCAGCACGGACCAGATACGCAGTATTTT.

The V gene is TRBV5-1, the J gene TRBJ1-2; tentative D call: TRBD1 (6 bases). The CDR3 runs 13 residues. From germline, CDR1 is SGHRS and CDR2 YFSETQ. The V and J ends lost 4 bases and 8 bases respectively, with 15 bases between them. Here the CDR3 reads CASSPSRGDGYTF. The CDR3 DNA sequence: TGCGCCAGCAGCCCGTCCAGGGGCGACGGCTACACCTTC.

V is TRBV10-1 and J is TRBJ2-1; a possible D gene is TRBD1 (5 bases). The CDR3 totals 16 residues. V shed 5 bases and J shed 7 bases, with 21 bases lying between them. Germline V gives CDR1 WNHNN, CDR2 SYGVQD (reference sequence). For the CDR3, the DNA is TGCGCCAGCAGTAGTGCCAGGGTGCCCGATGGGAATGAGCAGTTCTTC. This sequence encodes CASSSARVPDGNEQFF.

The J gene is TRBJ2-2, the V gene TRBV4-1; perhaps D is TRBD1 or TRBD2 (5 bases each). The CDR3 loop spans 17 amino acids. Germline V lookup: CDR1 MGHRA, CDR2 YSYEKL. V shed 1 base and J shed 2 bases, with 14 bases lying between them. The CDR3 loop is CASSQGTGTFNTGELFF. CDR3 sequence (DNA): TGCGCCAGCAGCCAAGGGACCGGGACCTTTAACACCGGGGAGCTGTTTTTT.

The chain employs TRBV5-1 and TRBJ2-5; 7 bases are a match to TRBD1. The V segment lost 0 bases and the J segment 6 bases; nucleotides outside the gene matches: 5. This CDR3 is 14 amino acids long. The germline V gene encodes CDR1 SGHRS and CDR2 YFSETQ. The CDR3 loop is CASSLEGAQKTQYF. In DNA, the CDR3 is TGCGCCAGCAGCTTGGAGGGGGCGCAAAAGACCCAGTACTTC.

The chain recombines TRBV19 with TRBJ2-1; 8 positions match TRBD2. The CDR3 spans 14 residues. Trimming cost V 10 bases and J 3 bases; bases outside gene matches: 8. Germline V gives CDR1 LNHDA, CDR2 SQIVND (reference sequence). The CDR3 DNA sequence: TGTGCCACAACGGGGGGGAGTTTCTACAATGAGCAGTTCTTC. Protein: CATTGGSFYNEQFF.

Worth noting for this clone: Other DNA sequences of this sample code for an identical CDR3. This chain uses TRBV10-3 with TRBJ1-4, with unresolved D. Germline-derived CDR1 and CDR2 are ENHRY and SYGVKD. V lost 3 bases to trimming and J lost 6 bases, with 5 bases between them. This CDR3 has 12 residues. The CDR3 DNA is TGTGCCATCAGTGATTCGGATGAAAAACTGTTTTTT. It yields the protein CAISDSDEKLFF.

V usage is TRBV20-1 and J usage is TRBJ2-7, with D maybe TRBD2 (5 bases). Deletions cut 8 bases from V and 6 bases from J, with 11 bases between. CDR1 and CDR2 (germline): DFQATT, SNEGSKA (reference sequence). The CDR3 is made up of 10 amino acids. Written as DNA, the CDR3 is TGCAGTCTGAGGGATAGCGAGCAGTACTTC. It translates to CSLRDSEQYF.